Sequencing of this TCR beta chain was carried out in a study of T cells after yellow fever vaccination. Study summary: Fractions containing few cells were prepared with SMART-Seq v4 Ultra Low Input.

V trimming: 1 base; J trimming: 3 bases; junction bases outside the gene matches: 4. CDR3 length: 15 residues. CDR1 is SGHRS, CDR2 YFSETQ, per germline. TCRdb independently ran MiXCR on the 5' RACE reads; one entry per CDR3 protein. The sample has 150,000 to 200,000 distinct CDR3 sequences; more than 9.5% are singletons. This clonotype appeared a few times. V is TRBV5-1 and J is TRBJ1-5; 7 positions match TRBD1. The sequence came from a man younger than 35 who received the YFV17D yellow fever vaccine. Source: CD8+ T cells sorted from PBMCs, taken 15 days after the yellow fever booster vaccination. CDR3: CASSLRGGSNQPQHF. DNA of the CDR3: TGCGCCAGCAGCTTGCGAGGGGGCTCCAATCAGCCCCAGCATTTT.